Sequencing of this TCR beta chain was carried out in a study of T cells expressing NK-cell markers. This CDR3 contains 14 residues. Germline CDR1 and CDR2: DFQATT and SNEGSKA (reference sequence). TCRdb reprocessed the 5' RACE reads; each CDR3 protein has one entry and no DNA is given. In total, the table holds about 150,000 distinct CDR3 sequences. Sequenced material: blood T cells: a sorted CD56 or NKG2C T cell subset, CD4+ or CD8+ T cells, or bulk PBMC T cells (not recorded which). The clonotype originates from a woman between 45 and 60 years old in good health. This chain connects TRBV20-1 to TRBJ2-1. CDR3 sequence: CSASSLDLLNEQFF.